These 2 T cell receptor beta chains were sequenced from one sample in a study of beta chain features in type 1 diabetes. Study-wide points: Shorter TCRB CDR3s, moderately but significantly so, marked every one of the four CD4+ subsets in Type 1 diabetes patients.

Expressed TCRB transcripts were sequenced because the isolated RNA had all been reverse transcribed beforehand. TCRdb's table, derived via immunoSEQ multiplex PCR, lists solely in-frame clones and lacks some. The repertoire holds 150,000 to 200,000 clones, with roughly 60% as singletons. For these receptors, no antigen is known. The sequenced material came from naive CD4+ T cells from blood. These receptors were obtained from a man in his thirties or forties with type 1 diabetes.

This clone was counted a few times. CDR3 in amino acids: CAWTGGPNYGYTF. CDR3 bases: TGTGCCTGGACAGGGGGACCAAACTATGGCTACACCTTC. This rearrangement joins TRBV30 to TRBJ1-2, with 7 bases identical to TRBD1. This CDR3 region has 13 residues. Germline V gene sequence: CDR1 GTSNPN, CDR2 SVGIG (reference sequence). V dropped 4 bases and J dropped 2; count of bases not matched to a gene: 4.

The chain is built from TRBV7-8 and TRBJ2-1; 12 bases map to TRBD2. The CDR3 length is 16 residues. Looked up from germline, CDR1 is SGHVS and CDR2 is FQNEAQ. Germline trimming cut 4 bases from V and 5 bases from J; bases unmatched to any gene: 6. CDR3 in DNA: TGTGCCAGCAGCTCGACTAGCGGGGGCCACAACAATGAGCAGTTCTTC. Protein: CASSSTSGGHNNEQFF.